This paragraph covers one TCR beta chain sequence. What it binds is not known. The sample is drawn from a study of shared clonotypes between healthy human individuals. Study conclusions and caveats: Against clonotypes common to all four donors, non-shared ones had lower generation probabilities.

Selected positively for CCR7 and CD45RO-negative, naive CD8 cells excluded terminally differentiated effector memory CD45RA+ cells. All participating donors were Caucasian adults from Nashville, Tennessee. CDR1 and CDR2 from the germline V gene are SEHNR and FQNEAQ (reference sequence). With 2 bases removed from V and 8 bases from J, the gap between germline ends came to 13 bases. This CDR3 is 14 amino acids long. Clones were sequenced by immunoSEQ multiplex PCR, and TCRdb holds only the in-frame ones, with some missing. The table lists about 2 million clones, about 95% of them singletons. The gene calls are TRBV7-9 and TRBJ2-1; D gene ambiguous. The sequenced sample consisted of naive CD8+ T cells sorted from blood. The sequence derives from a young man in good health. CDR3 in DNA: TGTGCCAGCAGCTTATGGCTCGGTTGGGATGAGCAGTTCTTC. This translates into CASSLWLGWDEQFF.